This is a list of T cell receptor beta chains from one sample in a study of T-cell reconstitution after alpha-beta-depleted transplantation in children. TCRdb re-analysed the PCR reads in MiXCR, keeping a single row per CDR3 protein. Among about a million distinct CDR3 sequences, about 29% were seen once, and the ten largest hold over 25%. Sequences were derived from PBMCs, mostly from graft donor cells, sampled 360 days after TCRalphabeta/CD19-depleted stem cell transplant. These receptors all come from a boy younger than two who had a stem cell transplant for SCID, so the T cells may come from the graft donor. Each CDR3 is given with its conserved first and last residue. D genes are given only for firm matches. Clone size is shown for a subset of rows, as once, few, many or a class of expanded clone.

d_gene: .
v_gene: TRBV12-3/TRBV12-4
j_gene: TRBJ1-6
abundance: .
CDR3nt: TGTGCCAGCAGTTTCGGCAGTCCTAATTCACCCCTCCACTTT
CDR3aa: CASSFGSPNSPLHF

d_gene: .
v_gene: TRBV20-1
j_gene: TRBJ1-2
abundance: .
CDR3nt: TGCAGTGCCGGATCTCTCGGGGGCTACACCTTC
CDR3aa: CSAGSLGGYTF

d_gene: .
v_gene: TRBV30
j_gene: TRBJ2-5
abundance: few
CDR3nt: TGTGCCGGGGACGGGGGCGAGACCCAGTACTTC
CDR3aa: CAGDGGETQYF

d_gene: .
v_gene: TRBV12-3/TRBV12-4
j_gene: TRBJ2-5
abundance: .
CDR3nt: TGTGCCAGCAGTCTCGAAACTAACCAGTACTTC
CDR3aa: CASSLETNQYF

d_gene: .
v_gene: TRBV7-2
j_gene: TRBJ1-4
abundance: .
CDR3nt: TGTGCCAGCAGCACAGAGGGGCGACTGAATGAAAAACTGTTTTTT
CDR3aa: CASSTEGRLNEKLFF

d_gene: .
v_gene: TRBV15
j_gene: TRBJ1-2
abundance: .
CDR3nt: TGTGCCACCAGACAAAAGACAGATATTAACTATGGCTACACCTTC
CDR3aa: CATRQKTDINYGYTF

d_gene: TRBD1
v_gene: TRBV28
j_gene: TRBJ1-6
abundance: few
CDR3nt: TGTGCCAGCAGTTTAAGAAGTGGGACAGCGAGCTCCTATAATTCACCCCTCCACTTT
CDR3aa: CASSLRSGTASSYNSPLHF

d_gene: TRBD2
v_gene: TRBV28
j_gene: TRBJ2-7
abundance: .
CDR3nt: TGTGCCAGCAGCCCCGTTGTGGGGGGGATCGAGCAGTACTTC
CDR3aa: CASSPVVGGIEQYF

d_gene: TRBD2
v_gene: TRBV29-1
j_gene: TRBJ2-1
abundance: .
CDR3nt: TGCAGCGTTGATATCACGGGACTAGCTTCCTACAATGAGCAGTTCTTC
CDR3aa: CSVDITGLASYNEQFF

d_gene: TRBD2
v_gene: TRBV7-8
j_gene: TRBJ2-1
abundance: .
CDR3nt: TGTGCCAGCAGCTTCTGGACTAGCGGGGGTTCCTACAATGAGCAGTTCTTC
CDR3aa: CASSFWTSGGSYNEQFF

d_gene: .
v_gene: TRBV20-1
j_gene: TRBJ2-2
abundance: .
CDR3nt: TGCAGTGCTAGACGCAGGGTTGGGACCGGGGAGCTGTTTTTT
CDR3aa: CSARRRVGTGELFF

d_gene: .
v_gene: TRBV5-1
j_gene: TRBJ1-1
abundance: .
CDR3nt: TGCGCCAGCAGCTTGGGACACACGGGTCAGACTGAAGCTTTCTTT
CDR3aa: CASSLGHTGQTEAFF

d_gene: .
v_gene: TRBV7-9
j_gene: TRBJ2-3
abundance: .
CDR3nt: TGTGCCAGCAGCTTAGGATCGAGGGCTACCCCCCGCGATACGCAGTATTTT
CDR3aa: CASSLGSRATPRDTQYF

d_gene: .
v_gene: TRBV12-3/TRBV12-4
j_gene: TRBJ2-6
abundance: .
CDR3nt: TGTGCCAGCAGTTCCGCTCCGTTCTCTGGGGCCAACGTCCTGACTTTC
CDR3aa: CASSSAPFSGANVLTF

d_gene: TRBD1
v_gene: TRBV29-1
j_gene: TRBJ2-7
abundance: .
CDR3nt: TGCAGCGCGGCTCCGGGGACAGGGCCCTACGAGCAGTACTTC
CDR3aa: CSAAPGTGPYEQYF

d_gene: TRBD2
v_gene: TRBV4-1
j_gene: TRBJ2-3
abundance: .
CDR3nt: TGCGCCAGCAGCCAATACTTAGCGGGGGGGGGTTTCACAGATACGCAGTATTTT
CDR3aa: CASSQYLAGGGFTDTQYF

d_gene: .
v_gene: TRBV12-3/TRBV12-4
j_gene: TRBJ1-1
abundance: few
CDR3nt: TGTGCCAGCAGTTTGATGATGAGGCTAGGAGCTTTCTTT
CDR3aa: CASSLMMRLGAFF

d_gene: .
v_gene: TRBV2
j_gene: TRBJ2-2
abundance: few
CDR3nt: TGTGCCAACGGGGGCCAGGGGACCGGGGAGCTGTTTTTT
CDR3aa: CANGGQGTGELFF

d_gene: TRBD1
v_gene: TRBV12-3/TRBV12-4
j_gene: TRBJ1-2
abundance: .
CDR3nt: TGTGCCAGCAGCGGACAGGGGGGGGCGGGAGGCTACACCTTC
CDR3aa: CASSGQGGAGGYTF

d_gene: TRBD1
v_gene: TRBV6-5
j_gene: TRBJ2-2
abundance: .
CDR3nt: TGTGCCAGCAGTTACTCGACAGGGTCAAGGGGGGGGGAGCTGTTTTTT
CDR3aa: CASSYSTGSRGGELFF

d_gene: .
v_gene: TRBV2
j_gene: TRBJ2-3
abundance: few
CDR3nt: TGTGCCAGCGTGGGGGGTTTAAGCCAGTATTTT
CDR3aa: CASVGGLSQYF

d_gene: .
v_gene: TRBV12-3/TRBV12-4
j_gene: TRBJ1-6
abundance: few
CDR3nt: TGTGCCAGCAGTTTATATAAGGGAAGCTCCTATAATTCACCCCTCCACTTT
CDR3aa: CASSLYKGSSYNSPLHF